This TCR beta chain emerged from a study of blood T cell repertoires in COVID-19. Whole-study context: The United States, Italy and Spain provided the acute and convalescent COVID-19 samples.

With V trimmed by 11 bases and J by 7 bases, 13 bases remained unmatched. CDR1 and CDR2 (germline): ENHRY, SYGVKD. There are 14 residues in the CDR3. In the original processing: For nucleated cells, counts were estimated from reference gene primer amplification. Libraries were prepared by immunoSEQ multiplex PCR; TCRdb keeps only in-frame clonotypes and omits some of them. V, J and clone size are those of that table, while D and trimming were read from the DNA. The sample has about 250,000 clones, around 90% seen once. The source is a man aged 25-45 years with COVID-19, enrolled during active disease. Sample: peripheral blood. This chain connects TRBV10-3 to TRBJ2-1, with 8 bases aligning to TRBD1. This CDR3 reads CAAHQGAGLNEQFF. The DNA for the CDR3 is TGTGCCGCCCACCAGGGGGCGGGTTTGAATGAGCAGTTCTTC.